Following are 9 T cell receptor beta chains from one sample sequenced in a study of CD8 T cells in ankylosing spondylitis. Each CDR3 protein gets one entry after TCRdb re-called the 5' RACE reads with MiXCR. The sample includes roughly 170,000 distinct CDR3 sequences, around 9.6% of them seen just once. The sequencing input was blood, either unsorted or a sorted T cell fraction (not recorded which). The receptors shown here come from a female donor with ankylosing spondylitis or in good health (not recorded which).

This clonotype was observed many times. The J gene is TRBJ2-7, the V gene TRBV27, with 8 bases lining up with TRBD1. CDR3 length: 12 residues. V lost 5 bases to trimming and J lost 5 bases; unmatched junction nucleotides: 2. Looked up from germline, CDR1 is MNHEY and CDR2 is SMNVEV (reference sequence). In DNA form, the CDR3 reads TGTGCCAGCAGTCGGACAGGGAACGAGCAGTACTTC. Translation gives CASSRTGNEQYF.

This clonotype has a handful of counts. The rearrangement joins TRBV27 to TRBJ2-2; a possible D gene is TRBD2 (5 bases). Trimming cost V 3 bases and J 1 base, with 6 bases left between them. The CDR3 length is 14 residues. CDR1 and CDR2 (germline): MNHEY, SMNVEV (reference sequence). CDR3: CASSFSENTGELFF. CDR3 sequence (DNA): TGTGCCAGCAGTTTTAGCGAGAACACCGGGGAGCTGTTTTTT.

In this sample, this clonotype turned up a few times. The CDR3 reads CAISTPGQRNTIYF. DNA of the CDR3: TGTGCCATCAGTACCCCGGGACAAAGAAACACCATATATTTT. The rearrangement uses TRBV10-3 and TRBJ1-3; TRBD1 is a possible D gene (6 bases). Trimming cost V 5 bases and J 5 bases, with 13 bases left between them. The CDR3 spans 14 residues. Germline CDR1 ENHRY, CDR2 SYGVKD.

The chain has TRBV7-9 and TRBJ2-7; TRBD2 might be the D (6 bases). The CDR3 extends over 15 amino acids. Trimming removed 5 bases at V and 0 bases at J, with 14 bases between. Germline CDR1 SEHNR, CDR2 FQNEAQ (reference sequence). In DNA, the CDR3 is TGTGCCAGCAGCCCTTTTAGCGGATCCTCCTACGAGCAGTACTTC. The encoded protein is CASSPFSGSSYEQYF.

This clonotype was counted a few times. The chain has TRBV6-5 and TRBJ2-1; the match to TRBD1 covers 8 bases. CDR3 length: 16 amino acids. CDR1 is MNHEY and CDR2 is SVGAGI in the germline V gene. With V trimmed by 2 bases and J by 5 bases, 8 bases remained unmatched. This CDR3 reads CASSYLRGRGDNEQFF. For the CDR3, the DNA is TGTGCCAGCAGTTACCTCAGGGGGCGAGGGGACAATGAGCAGTTCTTC.

This clonotype appeared a few times. The rearrangement joins TRBV6-1 to TRBJ2-1, with 7 bases identical to TRBD2. V shed 5 bases and J 7 bases; nucleotides not matched to a gene: 11. Germline values: CDR1 MNHNS, CDR2 SASEGT. The CDR3 runs 15 residues. The CDR3 region has the DNA TGTGCCAGCAGTCAGTCCGGGAGGCTGGGGAATGAGCAGTTCTTC. Amino acid sequence: CASSQSGRLGNEQFF.

The chain combines TRBV27 with TRBJ1-5; tentatively, D is TRBD1 (5 bases). With 3 bases removed from V and 9 bases from J, the gap between germline ends came to 12 bases. Per the germline V gene, CDR1 is MNHEY and CDR2 is SMNVEV (reference sequence). The CDR3 sequence is 13 residues long. DNA of the CDR3: TGTGCCAGCAGTTTGCACAGGTCAGGGCCCCAGCATTTT. Its protein is CASSLHRSGPQHF.

This clonotype was observed a few times. The chain links TRBV5-4 to TRBJ2-3, with TRBD2 matching over 11 bases. The germline V gene has CDR1 SGHNT and CDR2 YYREEE (reference sequence). Losses at the gene ends were 4 bases for V and 0 bases for J; bases not matched to a gene: 7. This CDR3 spans 17 amino acids. The CDR3 coding sequence is TGTGCCAGCAGCGGAATTAGCGGGAGGGTTAGCACAGATACGCAGTATTTT. This gives the protein CASSGISGRVSTDTQYF.

The genes are TRBV15 and TRBJ2-7; perhaps TRBD1 as D (6 bases). The CDR3 contains 14 residues. The V end lost 0 bases, the J end lost 1 base, and 7 bases lay between the germline ends. Germline V gene data show CDR1 as LNHNV and CDR2 as YYDKDF (reference sequence). In DNA form, the CDR3 reads TGTGCCACCAGCAGAGAGACAGGTTCCTACGAGCAGTACTTC. This gives the protein CATSRETGSYEQYF.